The rows below give T cell receptor beta chains drawn from one sample of a study of cytomegalovirus exposure and HLA in healthy donors. TCRdb keeps only in-frame clones here, not all; method: immunoSEQ multiplex PCR. The data show some 130,000 clones, with 75% to 85% seen just once and 1.8% held by the top ten. Sequenced sample: PBMCs. All receptors come from a female donor in good health and CMV-seropositive. The CDR3 runs from the conserved cysteine through the conserved F or W. The order of the fields is D gene, J gene, clone size, V gene, CDR3 DNA, CDR3 protein. D genes are given only for firm matches. Clone size is stated in some rows and not others, as once, few, many or a class when expanded.

TRBD1 | TRBJ1-1 | few | TRBV2 | TGTGCCAGCAGAGGCGCAGGGGGTAATCCTGAAGCTTTCTTT | CASRGAGGNPEAFF
TRBD2 | TRBJ2-7 | - | TRBV2 | TGTGCCAGCAGTGCGGGACTAGCGGGGATCCTAGGCGAGCAGTACTTC | CASSAGLAGILGEQYF
TRBD1 | TRBJ2-1 | once | TRBV29-1 | TGCAGCGTAGCCGGGACAGGATTAGGTGAGCAGTTCTTC | CSVAGTGLGEQFF
TRBD1 | TRBJ1-2 | - | TRBV27 | TGTGCCAGCAGTGTCAGACAGGGGTATGGCTACACCTTC | CASSVRQGYGYTF
- | TRBJ1-2 | - | TRBV18 | TGTGCCAGCTCACCACCGTCCGTCTATGGCTACACCTTC | CASSPPSVYGYTF
- | TRBJ1-1 | - | TRBV2 | TGTGCCAGCGCCGACAGTGGCACTGAAGCTTTCTTT | CASADSGTEAFF
- | TRBJ1-1 | - | TRBV7-9 | TGTGCCAGCAGCTCGCCGGGACACAGCATCGATGCTGCGAACACTGAAGCTTTCTTT | CASSSPGHSIDAANTEAFF
TRBD1 | TRBJ2-5 | - | TRBV6-1 | TGTGCCAGCAGTGAATCCGGCAGGGGACAGGGGACCCAGTACTTC | CASSESGRGQGTQYF
TRBD1 | TRBJ2-7 | - | TRBV5-1 | TGCGCCAGCAGCTTGGACAGGGGTTCAGCCGAGCAGTACTTC | CASSLDRGSAEQYF
- | TRBJ2-2 | - | TRBV19 | TGTGCCAGCAGGGAGAACACCGGGGAGCTGTTTTTT | CASRENTGELFF
- | TRBJ1-5 | - | TRBV6-5 | TGTGCCAGCAGCCCGAGGGCGGGCAATCAGCCCCAGCATTTT | CASSPRAGNQPQHF
- | TRBJ2-5 | - | TRBV18 | TGTGCCAGCTCACCCCCGGGTGGGGAGACCCAGTACTTC | CASSPPGGETQYF
TRBD2 | TRBJ2-5 | - | TRBV5-1 | TGCGCCAGCAGCAAAGGGACTAGCGGGAGGGCCCAAGAGACCCAGTACTTC | CASSKGTSGRAQETQYF
- | TRBJ2-7 | - | TRBV29-1 | TGCAGCGCCGTACCCACAGGGGGGGTCGAGCAGTACTTC | CSAVPTGGVEQYF
- | TRBJ1-4 | - | TRBV10-3 | TGTGCCATCAGTGAGTCTCAGATTGATGAAAAACTGTTTTTT | CAISESQIDEKLFF
TRBD1 | TRBJ2-2 | once | TRBV5-4 | TGTGCCAGCAGCCTTGGACAGGAGGTCACCGGGGAGCTGTTTTTT | CASSLGQEVTGELFF
- | TRBJ2-2 | - | TRBV9 | TGTGCCAGCAACGTGGGCGCGAACACCGGGGAGCTGTTTTTT | CASNVGANTGELFF
- | TRBJ2-3 | - | TRBV4-2 | TGTGCCAGCAGCCGAGCCGTGGGGCAGCACGCAGATACGCAGTATTTT | CASSRAVGQHADTQYF
- | TRBJ1-5 | - | TRBV6-1 | TGTGCCAGCAGTGATTTATTGGGGCGGAGTGGCAATCAGCCCCAGCATTTT | CASSDLLGRSGNQPQHF
TRBD1 | TRBJ1-6 | once | TRBV9 | TGTGCCAGCAGCGTATTCGGGACAGGGAATTCACCCCTCCACTTT | CASSVFGTGNSPLHF
- | TRBJ1-2 | - | TRBV18 | TGTGCCAGCTCACCCCCCCTAGGGGCTCTTCATGGCTACACCTTC | CASSPPLGALHGYTF
TRBD1 | TRBJ2-3 | - | TRBV29-1 | TGCAGCGTGCAACCTCGGACAGGGCCAGATACGCAGTATTTT | CSVQPRTGPDTQYF
- | TRBJ2-4 | - | TRBV2 | TGTGCCAGCCAGGACACCTTAGCCAAAAACATTCAGTACTTC | CASQDTLAKNIQYF
- | TRBJ1-3 | few | TRBV4-1 | TGCGCCAGCAGCCAACAACTCCCCGGGATTGGGGGAAACACCATATATTTT | CASSQQLPGIGGNTIYF
TRBD1 | TRBJ2-7 | - | TRBV14 | TGTGCCAGCAGCCAAACAGGGGCCCTACGCCGCTACGAGCAGTACTTC | CASSQTGALRRYEQYF
TRBD2 | TRBJ2-7 | - | TRBV10-3 | TGTGCCATCAGCCCGACTAGCGGATCATACGAGCAGTACTTC | CAISPTSGSYEQYF
TRBD2 | TRBJ2-7 | - | TRBV5-5 | TGTGCCAGCAGCTTGCCGAGGGGAGGGCCCTACGAGCAGTACTTC | CASSLPRGGPYEQYF
- | TRBJ2-5 | - | TRBV9 | TGTGCCAGCAGCGGGACAGAAAAAGGGGAGACCCAGTACTTC | CASSGTEKGETQYF
TRBD1 | TRBJ1-1 | few | TRBV6-5 | TGTGCCAGACCTCTAACGACAGGGGGCACTGAAGCTTTCTTT | CARPLTTGGTEAFF
- | TRBJ1-5 | - | TRBV15 | TGTGCCACCAGCAGAGGGGGGGGGTCCGATCAGCCCCAGCATTTT | CATSRGGGSDQPQHF
- | TRBJ1-3 | - | TRBV15 | TGTGCCACCAGCAGAGATTCTTCCCTCTCTGGAAACACCATATATTTT | CATSRDSSLSGNTIYF
- | TRBJ1-1 | - | TRBV29-1 | TGCAGCGTTGTATTGGGTATGGGGGGTAATGAAGCTTTCTTT | CSVVLGMGGNEAFF
TRBD1 | TRBJ1-1 | - | TRBV2 | TGTGCCAGCAGGGTCGGACAGGCGAAAGCTTTCTTT | CASRVGQAKAFF
- | TRBJ2-7 | - | TRBV21-1 | TGTGCCAGCGACAGGGGGCTGCGATCCAGCTCCTACGAGCAGTACTTC | CASDRGLRSSSYEQYF
TRBD2 | TRBJ2-1 | - | TRBV4-2 | TGTGCCAGCAGCCGAGACTGGGGGGGTGGTGAGCAGTTCTTC | CASSRDWGGGEQFF
TRBD1 | TRBJ1-5 | few | TRBV28 | TGTGCCAGCAGTTTACCTCGGACAGGGGGTCAGCCCCAGCATTTT | CASSLPRTGGQPQHF
- | TRBJ2-7 | - | TRBV2 | TGTGCCAGCAGTGAAATTCAGAACTCCTACGAGCAGTACTTC | CASSEIQNSYEQYF
- | TRBJ1-1 | - | TRBV2 | TGTGCCAGCAGTCGAGGGAGTGGGATCACTGAAGCTTTCTTT | CASSRGSGITEAFF
- | TRBJ1-5 | - | TRBV30 | TGTGCCTGGAGTGTCCAGGGTAGTCAGCCCCAGCATTTT | CAWSVQGSQPQHF
TRBD2 | TRBJ2-1 | - | TRBV11-2 | TGTGCCAGCAGCTTAAGGCGGGGGGGAGGGGGTGAGCAGTTCTTC | CASSLRRGGGGEQFF
- | TRBJ1-5 | few | TRBV2 | TGTGCCAGCAGAGGACAGAGCAATCAGCCCCAGCATTTT | CASRGQSNQPQHF
TRBD2 | TRBJ2-7 | - | TRBV7-2 | TGTGCCAGCAGCTTAGGGAGAAGCGGGAGAAAGAACGAGCAGTACTTC | CASSLGRSGRKNEQYF
- | TRBJ1-1 | - | TRBV6-1 | TGTGCCAGCAGAACAAACACGAACACTGAAGCTTTCTTT | CASRTNTNTEAFF
- | TRBJ2-5 | - | TRBV10-3 | TGTGCCATCAGTGAGTCGAGTCCCTCAGCAGTATCGGGGGAGACCCAGTACTTC | CAISESSPSAVSGETQYF
TRBD1 | TRBJ2-7 | few | TRBV19 | TGTGCCAGTAGTATACTTCTGGGACAGGGACTCTACGAGCAGTACTTC | CASSILLGQGLYEQYF
TRBD2 | TRBJ2-5 | - | TRBV7-6 | TGTGCCAGCAGCTTAGGCGGGACTAGTGTAGAGACCCAGTACTTC | CASSLGGTSVETQYF
TRBD1 | TRBJ2-7 | once | TRBV5-1 | TGCGCCAGCAGCAAGGACAGGGACTACGAGCAGTACTTC | CASSKDRDYEQYF
TRBD2 | TRBJ2-3 | - | TRBV6-5 | TGTGCCGGCAGTTACTCGAGCGGACTAGCAAGAGATACGCAGTATTTT | CAGSYSSGLARDTQYF
- | TRBJ1-1 | - | TRBV7-2 | TGTGCCAGCAGCTTTTCCAGGTATGAAGCTTTCTTT | CASSFSRYEAFF
TRBD2 | TRBJ2-1 | once | TRBV6-6 | TGTGCCAGCAGTTCGCAGCGACTAGCGGGAGTAAGTGAGCAGTTCTTC | CASSSQRLAGVSEQFF
- | TRBJ2-1 | - | TRBV2 | TGTGCCAGCCGGGACAATCTCTACAATGAGCAGTTCTTC | CASRDNLYNEQFF
TRBD2 | TRBJ2-5 | - | TRBV5-1 | TGCGCCAGCAGCCCCTGGACTAGCGGGGCTACGGAGACCCAGTACTTC | CASSPWTSGATETQYF
TRBD2 | TRBJ2-7 | - | TRBV30 | TGTGCCTGGACGGACTTTAGCGGGAGAAAATACGAGCAGTACTTC | CAWTDFSGRKYEQYF
TRBD1 | TRBJ2-1 | - | TRBV15 | TGTGCCACCAGCACCCCCCAGGGGGTCGATTACAATGAGCAGTTCTTC | CATSTPQGVDYNEQFF
TRBD2 | TRBJ2-1 | once | TRBV5-1 | TGCGCCAGCAGCCCCAATAGCGGGAGTTCCTACAATGAGCAGTTCTTC | CASSPNSGSSYNEQFF
- | TRBJ1-5 | - | TRBV28 | TGTGCCAGCAGTTCCGGACAGAGATATAGCAATCAGCCCCAGCATTTT | CASSSGQRYSNQPQHF
- | TRBJ2-1 | - | TRBV7-3 | TGTGCCAGCAGCTTAGGATGGGGGGACTACAATGAGCAGTTCTTC | CASSLGWGDYNEQFF